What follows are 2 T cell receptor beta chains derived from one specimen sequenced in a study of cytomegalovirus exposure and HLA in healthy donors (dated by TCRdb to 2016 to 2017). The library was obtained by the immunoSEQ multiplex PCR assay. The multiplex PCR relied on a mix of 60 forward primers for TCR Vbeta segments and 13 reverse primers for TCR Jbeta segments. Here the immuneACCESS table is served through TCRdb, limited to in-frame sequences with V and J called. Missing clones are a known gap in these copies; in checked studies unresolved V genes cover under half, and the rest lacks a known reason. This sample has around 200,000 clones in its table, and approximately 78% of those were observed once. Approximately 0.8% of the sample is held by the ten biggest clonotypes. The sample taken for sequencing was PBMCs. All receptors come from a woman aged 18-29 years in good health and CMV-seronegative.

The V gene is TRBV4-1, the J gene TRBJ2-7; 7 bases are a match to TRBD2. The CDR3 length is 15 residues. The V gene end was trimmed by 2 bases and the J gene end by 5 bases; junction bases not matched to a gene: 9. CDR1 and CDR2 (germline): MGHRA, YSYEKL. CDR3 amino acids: CASSQPPGGINEQYF. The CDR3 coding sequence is TGCGCCAGCAGCCAACCCCCCGGGGGGATAAACGAGCAGTACTTC.

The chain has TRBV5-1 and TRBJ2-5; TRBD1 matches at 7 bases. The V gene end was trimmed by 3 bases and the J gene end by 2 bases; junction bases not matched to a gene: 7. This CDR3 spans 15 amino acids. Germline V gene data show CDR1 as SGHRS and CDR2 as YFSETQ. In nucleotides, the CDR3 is TGCGCCAGCAGCTGGACCGGGACAGCGCAAGAGACCCAGTACTTC. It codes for CASSWTGTAQETQYF.